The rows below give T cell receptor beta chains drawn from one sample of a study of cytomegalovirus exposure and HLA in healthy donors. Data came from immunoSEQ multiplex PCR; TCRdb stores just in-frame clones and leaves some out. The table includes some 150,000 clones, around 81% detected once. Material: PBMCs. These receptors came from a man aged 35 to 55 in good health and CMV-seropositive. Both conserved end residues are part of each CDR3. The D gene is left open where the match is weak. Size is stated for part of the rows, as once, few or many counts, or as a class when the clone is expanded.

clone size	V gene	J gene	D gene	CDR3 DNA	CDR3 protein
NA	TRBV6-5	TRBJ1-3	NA	TGTGCCAGCAGTTACGCGGGGGGGACGAGTGGAAACACCATATATTTT	CASSYAGGTSGNTIYF
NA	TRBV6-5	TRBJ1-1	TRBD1	TGTGCCTCCCGGAAGGGGGCAGGGACTGAAGCTTTTTTT	CASRKGAGTEAFF
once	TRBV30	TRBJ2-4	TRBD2	TGTGCTTATCCGACCCCCCCGAAGCGGGACCTAGCCAAAAACATTCAGTACTTC	CAYPTPPKRDLAKNIQYF
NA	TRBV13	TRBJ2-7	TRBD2	TGTGCCAGCAGCTTATTCTCTAGCGGGCTCAGTTCAGACTACGAGCAGTACTTC	CASSLFSSGLSSDYEQYF
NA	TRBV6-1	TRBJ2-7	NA	TGTGCCAGCAGTGAATGGGCAGGGTACTCCTACGAGCAGTACTTC	CASSEWAGYSYEQYF
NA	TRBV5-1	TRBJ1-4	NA	TGCGCCAGCAGCTTGGAAGTCTCGGGGAGTTTTAATGAAAAACTGTTTTTT	CASSLEVSGSFNEKLFF
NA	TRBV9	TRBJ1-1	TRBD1	TGTGCCAGCAGCGTAATAGGGACAGGGGGCGGGCTAGCTGGTGAAGCTTTCTTT	CASSVIGTGGGLAGEAFF
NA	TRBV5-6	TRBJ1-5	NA	TGTGCCAGCAGCTTTTATCTAGATCAGCCCCAGCATTTT	CASSFYLDQPQHF
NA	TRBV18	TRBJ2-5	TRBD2	TGTGCCAGCTCCGGACTAGCGGGAGAGACCCAGTACTTC	CASSGLAGETQYF
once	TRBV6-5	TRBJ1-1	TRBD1	TGTGCCAGCAGTCGATCCCGGGACAGTAGGACTGAAGCTTTCTTT	CASSRSRDSRTEAFF
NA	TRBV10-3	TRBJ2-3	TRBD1	TGTGCCATCAGGGGGACAGGGAGCACAGATACGCAGTATTTT	CAIRGTGSTDTQYF
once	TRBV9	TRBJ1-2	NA	TGTGCCAGCCAACCGTCGAGCCCTAACTATGGCTACACCTTC	CASQPSSPNYGYTF
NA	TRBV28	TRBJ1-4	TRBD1	TGTGCCAGCAGTTCGGGACAGGGATGGGAAAAACTGTTTTTT	CASSSGQGWEKLFF
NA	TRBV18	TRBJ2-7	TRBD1	TGTGCCAGCTCACCCGGGACAGGCTATTCCTACGAGCAGTACTTC	CASSPGTGYSYEQYF
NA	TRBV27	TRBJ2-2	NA	TGTGCCAGCTTAGCCGTACCCGGGGAGCTGTTTTTT	CASLAVPGELFF
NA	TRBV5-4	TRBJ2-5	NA	TGTGCCAGCAGCATCCGACAGGGAGGAGAGACCCAGTACTTC	CASSIRQGGETQYF
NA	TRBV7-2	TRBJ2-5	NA	TGTGCCAGCAGCTCTACTAGGGGGGGAGAGACCCAGTACTTC	CASSSTRGGETQYF
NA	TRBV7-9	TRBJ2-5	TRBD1	TGTGCCAGCAGCTTAGGGGTTAGGGCAGGGGGCAACCAAGAGACCCAGTACTTC	CASSLGVRAGGNQETQYF
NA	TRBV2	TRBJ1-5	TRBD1	TGTGCCAGCAGTACTCAGGGGGCGCAGGGCAATCAGCCCCAGCATTTT	CASSTQGAQGNQPQHF
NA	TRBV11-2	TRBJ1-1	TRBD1	TGTGCCAGCAGCTTAAGCCCTACAGGGGGTGCAGCTTTCTTT	CASSLSPTGGAAFF
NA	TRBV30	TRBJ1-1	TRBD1	TGTGCCTGGAGCGGCCGGAGACAGGGGGGTTCTTTGAACACTGAAGCTTTCTTT	CAWSGRRQGGSLNTEAFF
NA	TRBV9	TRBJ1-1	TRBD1	TGTGCCAGCAGCCAGCTTGGGACAGGGGGGACTGAAGCTTTCTTT	CASSQLGTGGTEAFF
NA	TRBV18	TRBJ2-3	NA	TGTGCCAGCTCATCCCTCGGCGGCAGTCAAGCCGCAGATACGCAGTATTTT	CASSSLGGSQAADTQYF
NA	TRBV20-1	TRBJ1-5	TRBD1	TGCAGTGCTGACAGGGGACGGTCCCAGCATTTT	CSADRGRSQHF
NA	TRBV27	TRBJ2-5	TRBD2	TGTGCCAGCAGGGGACTAGCGGGGGGAATCCAAGAGACCCAGTACTTC	CASRGLAGGIQETQYF
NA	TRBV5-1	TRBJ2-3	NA	TGCGCCAGCAGCCCCTGGTCCGTAACTAGCACAGATACGCAGTATTTT	CASSPWSVTSTDTQYF
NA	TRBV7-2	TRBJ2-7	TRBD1	TGTGCCAGCAGCTCCAGCACAGGGGGCTACGAGCAGTACTTC	CASSSSTGGYEQYF
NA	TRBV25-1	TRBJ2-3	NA	TGTGCCAGCAGTCCGCCCACACCCGTCACAGATACGCAGTATTTT	CASSPPTPVTDTQYF
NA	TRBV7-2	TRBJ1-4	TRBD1	TGTGCCAGCACCCTTCAGGCGCGACAGGGTAATGAAAAACTGTTTTTT	CASTLQARQGNEKLFF
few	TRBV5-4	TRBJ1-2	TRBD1	TGTGCCAGCAGCTTGGGACAGGGGGCTGGTAACTATGGCTACACCTTC	CASSLGQGAGNYGYTF
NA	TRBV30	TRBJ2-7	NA	TGTGCCTGGAGAAGCCGGGACACAAGTTACGAACAGTACTTC	CAWRSRDTSYEQYF
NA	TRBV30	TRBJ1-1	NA	TGTGCCTGGAGTGTAATGAACAGGCCGAACACTGAAGCTTTCTTT	CAWSVMNRPNTEAFF
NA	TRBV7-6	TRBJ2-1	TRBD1	TGTGCCAGCAGCTCAGGACAGGGGACATACAATGAGCAGTTCTTC	CASSSGQGTYNEQFF
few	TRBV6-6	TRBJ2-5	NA	TGTGCCAGCAGTTACTCCCGGGGGCAAGAGACCCAGTACTTC	CASSYSRGQETQYF
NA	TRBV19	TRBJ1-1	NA	TGTGCCAGTAGTATAATGGCAGGTCTGAACACTGAAGCTTTCTTT	CASSIMAGLNTEAFF
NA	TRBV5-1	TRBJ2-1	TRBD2	TGCGCCAGCAGCTTGGGGCTAGCGGGAGGCAATGAGCAGTTCTTC	CASSLGLAGGNEQFF
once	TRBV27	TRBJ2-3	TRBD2	TGTGCCAGCAGTTTACCCGGACTAGCGGGAAGCCCAGATACGCAGTATTTT	CASSLPGLAGSPDTQYF
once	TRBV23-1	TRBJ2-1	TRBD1	TGCGCCAGCAGTCAGGGGACAGGGGTTGGGTGTGAGCAGTTCTTC	CASSQGTGVGCEQFF
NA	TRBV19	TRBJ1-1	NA	TGTGCCAGTAGTATATTCCCTCAGACTGAAGCTTTCTTT	CASSIFPQTEAFF
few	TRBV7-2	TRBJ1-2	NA	TGTGCCAGCAGCTCAATTGGGTTGGGGGGGGATGGCTACACCTTC	CASSSIGLGGDGYTF
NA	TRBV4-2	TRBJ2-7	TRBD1	TGTGCCAGCAGCCAAGATGACGGACAGGGGAACTACGAGCAGTACTTC	CASSQDDGQGNYEQYF
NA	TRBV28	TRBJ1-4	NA	TGTGCCAGCAGTTCCCCATGGACAGCCCAGAATGAAAAACTGTTTTTT	CASSSPWTAQNEKLFF
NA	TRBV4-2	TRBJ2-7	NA	TGTGCCAGCAGCCCCCAAATAGGGGCCTACGAGCAGTACTTC	CASSPQIGAYEQYF
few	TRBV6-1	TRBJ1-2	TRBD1	TGTGCCAGCAGTGATTTGGGCAGGGGGTTGCTCCTCTTC	CASSDLGRGLLLF
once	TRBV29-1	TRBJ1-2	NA	TGCAGCGTTGCCCCGTTGTCGGAGGGCTACACCTTC	CSVAPLSEGYTF
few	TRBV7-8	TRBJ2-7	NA	TGTGCCAGCAGCTTAGTGCCGGGTCCTGCCTACGAGCAGTACTTC	CASSLVPGPAYEQYF